This T cell receptor beta chain originates from a study of beta chain bispecific antibodies for T cell cancers. Study context: Surviving healthy donor T cells from leukemia-line and bispecific antibody cocultures were TRBV-sequenced for family depletion.

Study-wide results and limits: Most targeted TRBV signal came from the leukemia cell line cells, not normal T cells.

This clonotype was observed many times. Its antigen is unidentified. TCRdb analysed the 5' RACE reads with MiXCR anew, one entry per CDR3 protein. The data contain some 17,000 distinct CDR3 sequences, approximately 2% of them singletons. Expansion lasted 3 days, with either anti-CD3 antibody OKT3 or CD3/CD28 beads. Sequencing used healthy donor T cells cultured with leukemia cells. The receptor was derived from a human donor in good health. Some clones in this sample may be carry-over from other donors' samples.

The CDR3 region is CASSLFYSGASTDTQYF. DNA of the CDR3: TGTGCCAGCAGTTTATTTTATAGCGGGGCGAGCACAGATACGCAGTATTTT. This chain links TRBV27 with TRBJ2-3; 8 nucleotides line up with TRBD2. CDR1 and CDR2 from the germline V gene are MNHEY and SMNVEV (reference sequence). The ends lost 1 base at V and 0 bases at J; junction bases unmatched: 6. The CDR3 loop spans 17 amino acids.